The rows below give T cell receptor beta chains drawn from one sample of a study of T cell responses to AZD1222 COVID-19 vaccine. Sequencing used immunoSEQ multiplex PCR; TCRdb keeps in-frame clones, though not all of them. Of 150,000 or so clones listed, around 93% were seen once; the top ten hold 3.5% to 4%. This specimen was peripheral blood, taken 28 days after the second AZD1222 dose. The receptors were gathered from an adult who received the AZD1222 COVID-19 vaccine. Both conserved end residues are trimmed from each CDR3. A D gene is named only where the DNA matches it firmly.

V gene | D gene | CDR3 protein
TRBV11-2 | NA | ASSLGNYNEQF
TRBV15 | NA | ATSRERYNQPQH
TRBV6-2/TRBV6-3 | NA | ASSRRTTMASYNEQF
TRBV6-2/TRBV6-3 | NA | ASSLEIGELF
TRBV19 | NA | ASSIAGVNTGELF
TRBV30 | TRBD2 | AWRSGSTTGELF
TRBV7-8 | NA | ASSFLRYDGVGRTEAF
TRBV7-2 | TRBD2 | ASSLEGLAALSSYNEQF
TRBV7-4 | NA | ASRHRYFYEQY
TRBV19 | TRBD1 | ASREPDRGNEKLF
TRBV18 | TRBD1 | ASSPPGQGADTQY
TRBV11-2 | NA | ASSAGGPGELF
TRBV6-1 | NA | ASSEGGPNGYT
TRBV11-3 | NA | ASSPDWAEGTDTQY
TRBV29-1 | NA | SSRAVQETQY
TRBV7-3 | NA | ASSPTGQGNNYGYT
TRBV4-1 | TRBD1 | ASSQGLATGGPYDGYT
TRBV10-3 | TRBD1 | AISGPGTGGDGYT
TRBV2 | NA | ASSGQGNQPQH
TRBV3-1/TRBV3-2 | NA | ASSQDRATNEKLF
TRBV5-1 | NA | ASSLSVDTGYGYT
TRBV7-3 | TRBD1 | ASSSGQGITEAF
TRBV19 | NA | ASSIFSGYGELF
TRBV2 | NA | ASLEDSGNTIY
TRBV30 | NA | AWSGGTTEAF
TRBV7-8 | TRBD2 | ASSRGTSGIQNTGELF
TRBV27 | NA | ASSLSHPGTTNTEAF
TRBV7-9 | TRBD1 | ASRTGVEQY
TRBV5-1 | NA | ASSLLQGGGTQY
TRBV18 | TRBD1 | ASSSETGAVVGQY
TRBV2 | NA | ASNKDSYEQY
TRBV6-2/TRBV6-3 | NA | ASSYPTGQY
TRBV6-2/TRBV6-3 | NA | ASSYSNGLGYGYT
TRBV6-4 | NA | ASSDPRGGSYNEQF
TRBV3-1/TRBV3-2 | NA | ASSQVGNEQY